These 4 T cell receptor beta chains share one sample of origin, sequenced in a study of cytomegalovirus exposure and HLA in healthy donors. Use of 60 Vbeta and 13 Jbeta primers characterized the PCR. Method: immunoSEQ multiplex PCR; TCRdb's copy keeps in-frame clones and lacks some. This sample has about 150,000 clones; 9.4% occur once, and the top ten carry less than 2%. The sample taken for sequencing was PBMCs. These receptors were collected from a male donor in good health and CMV-seronegative.

This clone was found a few times. The chain is built from TRBV7-6 and TRBJ2-3, with a possible D match to TRBD2 (6 bases). Germline values: CDR1 SGHVS, CDR2 FNYEAQ. The CDR3 runs 14 residues. Deletions cut 5 bases from V and 5 bases from J, with 14 bases between. CDR3 nucleotides: TGTGCCAGCAGCCCTGACGCGGGACGAGATACGCAGTATTTT. Translation: CASSPDAGRDTQYF.

This clone has only a few counts. CDR3 DNA: TGTGCCAGCAGCCCACGGGGTGGGGGGGCCTCCGAGCAGTACTTC. It specifies CASSPRGGGASEQYF. This rearrangement joins TRBV5-4 to TRBJ2-7; weak D call: TRBD2 (7 bases). Looked up from germline, CDR1 is SGHNT and CDR2 is YYREEE (reference sequence). The CDR3 has 15 residues. V was shortened by 4 bases and J by 6 bases, with 20 bases between the two germline ends.

The table lists this clone with a few counts. The chain employs TRBV4-3 and TRBJ2-2; tentatively, D is TRBD1 (5 bases). Trimming removed 0 bases from V and 6 bases from J, with 17 bases in between. In germline, CDR1 is LGHNA, CDR2 YSLEER. This CDR3 has 17 residues. The CDR3 DNA follows: TGCGCCAGCAGCCAAGATATGCAGGGCGGAGCCCCCGGGGAGCTGTTTTTT. Translating it yields CASSQDMQGGAPGELFF.

The rearrangement uses TRBV7-3 and TRBJ2-1; TRBD2 agrees at 8 bases. Germline V gene sequence: CDR1 SGHTA, CDR2 FQGTGA. V lost 4 bases and J lost 6; bases outside the gene matches: 8. This CDR3 is 15 amino acids long. The CDR3 bases are TGTGCCAGCAGCTCCCTAACGGGGGGGATCAATGAGCAGTTCTTC. Translating it yields CASSSLTGGINEQFF.